This T cell receptor beta chain was recovered during a study of OX40 agonist ivuxolimab in advanced cancers. Study-wide results and limits: Nonresponders, in some cases, also had low normalized T-cell clonal expansion. Undetermined was the antigen specificity of the expanded peripheral T cells. In the 0.1 to 3.0 mg/kg range, CD4+ and CD8+ blood T cells had expanded clonally by week 6.

TCRdb's table, derived via immunoSEQ multiplex PCR, lists solely in-frame clones and lacks some. Here the sample spans about 40,000 clones, roughly four fifths being singletons. This clone was counted between two and nine times. The antigen is not known. The sequencing here drew on CD4+ or CD8+ T cells sorted from blood, taken in a trial of the OX40 agonist ivuxolimab. This clonotype was obtained from an adult with an advanced solid tumor such as melanoma, head and neck, liver or kidney cancer.

The CDR3 is CASSLRTGGNSPLHF. For the CDR3, the DNA is TGTGCCAGCAGTTTACGCACAGGGGGGAATTCACCCCTCCACTTT. This rearrangement joins TRBV27 to TRBJ1-6, with 8 bases lining up with TRBD1. Trimming cost V 2 bases and J 7 bases; bases outside gene matches: 4. The germline gives CDR1 MNHEY, CDR2 SMNVEV (reference sequence). This CDR3 region has 15 residues.